The 31 T cell receptor beta chains presented below share a single source sample, sequenced in a study of cytomegalovirus exposure and HLA in healthy donors. This PCR relied on a set of 60 Vbeta primers and 13 Jbeta primers. The data were produced by immunoSEQ multiplex PCR, yet TCRdb's version contains in-frame clones alone and is incomplete. The repertoire holds about 200,000 clones, with more than 60% as singletons. Sequences were obtained from PBMCs. Receptors originate from a girl between 2 and 10 years old in good health and CMV-seronegative.

This chain links TRBV4-2 with TRBJ2-5; D ambiguous. The CDR3 consists of 15 residues. Trimming took 4 bases from V and 2 from J, leaving 14 bases between them. Germline V gene lookup returns CDR1 LGHNA and CDR2 YNFKEQ. The CDR3 region has the DNA TGTGCCAGCAGCCGGATGACGGAACAGCAAGAGACCCAGTACTTC. Its translation is CASSRMTEQQETQYF.

J is TRBJ1-6 and V is TRBV11-2; no reliable D call. Germline loops: CDR1 SGHAT, CDR2 FQNNGV. The germline V and J ends were trimmed by 0 bases and 4 bases, with 7 bases remaining between them. The CDR3 extends over 15 amino acids. CDR3 loop: CASSLETVYNSPLHF. The CDR3 region has the DNA TGTGCCAGCAGCTTAGAAACGGTTTATAATTCACCCCTCCACTTT. Full variable domain (outside the CDR3, taken from reference TRBV11-2 and TRBJ1-6): EAGVAQSPRYKIIEKRQSVAFWCNPISGHATLYWYQQILGQGPKLLIQFQNNGVVDDSQLPKDRFSAERLKGVDSTLKIQPAKLEDSAVYLCASSLETVYNSPLHFGNGTRLTVT.

A few counts support this clone. The chain carries TRBV4-1 and TRBJ2-5, with 7 bases matching TRBD2. The germline gives CDR1 MGHRA, CDR2 YSYEKL. CDR3 length: 15 amino acids. V was clipped by 1 base and J by 4 bases; unmatched bases: 6. The CDR3 here is CASSQVIWGGETQYF. CDR3 nucleotides: TGCGCCAGCAGCCAAGTGATCTGGGGGGGAGAGACCCAGTACTTC.

The rearrangement uses TRBV28 and TRBJ1-4; D is uncertain. The germline V gene encodes CDR1 MDHEN and CDR2 SYDVKM. The CDR3 covers 15 residues. With 2 bases removed from V and 7 bases from J, the gap between germline ends came to 14 bases. This CDR3 is CASSLPAGIGEKLFF. For the CDR3, the DNA is TGTGCCAGCAGTTTACCGGCCGGGATAGGTGAAAAACTGTTTTTT.

The chain employs TRBV5-1 and TRBJ1-3, with a tentative D call TRBD1 (5 bases). Germline V gene data show CDR1 as SGHRS and CDR2 as YFSETQ. The CDR3 is 16 amino acids. V gave up 0 bases and J gave up 2 bases, with 12 bases separating them. This chain's CDR3 is CASSLESRVAGNTIYF. The CDR3 DNA follows: TGCGCCAGCAGCTTGGAATCCAGGGTTGCTGGAAACACCATATATTTT.

CDR3 amino acids: CASSEQETGRGYGYTF. In DNA form, the CDR3 reads TGTGCCAGCAGTGAACAAGAGACGGGGAGGGGTTATGGCTACACCTTC. The rearrangement links TRBV6-1 to TRBJ1-2, with D perhaps TRBD1 (5 bases). V lost 2 bases to trimming and J lost 5 bases, with 18 bases between them. The CDR3 is 16 amino acids. Germline V gene lookup returns CDR1 MNHNS and CDR2 SASEGT.

The chain carries TRBV6-5 and TRBJ1-5, with D hard to call. Germline V lookup: CDR1 MNHEY, CDR2 SVGAGI. V was clipped by 5 bases and J by 6 bases, with 11 bases between them. The CDR3 runs to 13 residues. The CDR3 here is CASSASSRQPQHF. In DNA, the CDR3 is TGTGCCAGCAGTGCATCCTCGCGTCAGCCCCAGCATTTT.

The chain combines TRBV14 with TRBJ1-1; D is possibly TRBD1 (6 bases). The germline V gene encodes CDR1 SGHDN and CDR2 FVKESK. The CDR3 is 15 residues long. V lost 2 bases, J lost 0 bases, and 10 bases lay in between. The CDR3 nucleotides are TGTGCCAGCAGCCAACTGGGGGACATGAACACTGAAGCTTTCTTT. Its protein product is CASSQLGDMNTEAFF.

This clone has just a few counts. This chain joins TRBV6-5 and TRBJ1-2; TRBD1 matches at 7 bases. The germline CDR1 and CDR2 sequences are MNHEY and SVGAGI. V lost 4 bases, J lost 2 bases, and 7 bases stayed unmatched. The CDR3 extends over 15 amino acids. The CDR3 sequence: CASSSRDSINYGYTF. The CDR3 DNA is TGTGCCAGCAGTTCCCGGGACAGCATCAACTATGGCTACACCTTC.

The chain joins TRBV7-8 to TRBJ1-2; 8 bases match TRBD1. CDR1 and CDR2 (germline): SGHVS, FQNEAQ. Germline trimming cut 3 bases from V and 2 bases from J; bases unmatched to any gene: 8. This CDR3 spans 16 amino acids. The CDR3 here is CASSLYSRGHNYGYTF. The CDR3 bases are TGTGCCAGCAGCTTGTATTCCAGGGGGCACAACTATGGCTACACCTTC.

The table lists this clone with a few counts. The CDR3 DNA follows: TGTGCCAGTAGTTTTTGGGAGGGAAGCAATGAGCAGTTCTTC. Its translation: CASSFWEGSNEQFF. V gene TRBV19 combines with J gene TRBJ2-1, with TRBD2 identical over 7 bases. CDR1 and CDR2 (germline): LNHDA, SQIVND (reference sequence). Trimming took 5 bases from V and 6 from J; bases not matched to a gene: 7. This CDR3 contains 14 residues. The whole variable domain, remainder taken from reference TRBV19 and TRBJ2-1, is DGGITQSPKYLFRKEGQNVTLSCEQNLNHDAMYWYRQDPGQGLRLIYYSQIVNDFQKGDIAEGYSVSREKKESFPLTVTSAQKNPTAFYLCASSFWEGSNEQFFGPGTRLTVL.

This clone has just a few counts. The chain couples TRBV2 to TRBJ1-4, with a possible D match to TRBD1 (5 bases). The V end lost 3 bases, the J end lost 5 bases, and 10 bases lay between the germline ends. The length of the CDR3 is 14 residues. CDR1 SNHLY and CDR2 FYNNEI come from the germline V gene. For the CDR3, the DNA is TGTGCCAGCAGTGAGAAGGGGTTGAATGAAAAACTGTTTTTT. It specifies CASSEKGLNEKLFF.

The chain joins TRBV6-1 to TRBJ1-1, with D hard to call. Trimming pared 6 bases from V and 1 base from J, leaving 6 bases between. The CDR3 is 12 amino acids. Germline lookup yields CDR1 MNHNS and CDR2 SASEGT. CDR3 DNA sequence: TGTGCCAGCAGGAGCACGAACACTGAAGCTTTCTTT. It is translated as CASRSTNTEAFF.

J is TRBJ2-3 and V is TRBV10-2; 9 nucleotides match TRBD2. This CDR3 has 16 amino acids. V dropped 7 bases and J dropped 0; count of bases not matched to a gene: 8. The germline V gene has CDR1 WSHSY and CDR2 SAAADI. CDR3 residues: CASTPGLAFSTDTQYF. As DNA, the CDR3 is TGCGCCAGCACCCCGGGACTAGCCTTTAGCACAGATACGCAGTATTTT.

The V gene is TRBV5-1, the J gene TRBJ2-1; maybe TRBD2 (6 bases). With 4 bases removed from V and 4 bases from J, the gap between germline ends came to 21 bases. The germline gives CDR1 SGHRS, CDR2 YFSETQ. This CDR3 is built from 17 residues. This chain's CDR3 is CASSRSGTLLGYNEQFF. The CDR3 DNA follows: TGCGCCAGCAGCCGTTCCGGGACTCTTCTCGGTTACAATGAGCAGTTCTTC.

The J gene is TRBJ2-2, the V gene TRBV7-2, with a weak D call TRBD2 (5 bases). The V end was cut by 5 bases, the J end by 2 bases, with 12 bases between. Germline lookup yields CDR1 SGHTA and CDR2 FQGNSA. CDR3 size: 15 residues. CDR3 sequence (DNA): TGTGCCAGCAGCCCCATCGGAGGAAACACCGGGGAGCTGTTTTTT. As protein: CASSPIGGNTGELFF.

V is TRBV4-1 and J is TRBJ1-1; maybe TRBD1 (5 bases). Germline V gene sequence: CDR1 MGHRA, CDR2 YSYEKL. V was shortened by 1 base and J by 5 bases, with 14 bases between the two germline ends. This CDR3 region has 15 residues. The CDR3 coding sequence is TGCGCCAGCAGCCAAGTTGTATCAGGGAGGACTGAAGCTTTCTTT. Translating gives CASSQVVSGRTEAFF.

The chain employs TRBV6-1 and TRBJ2-7, with 10 bases that match TRBD2. V shed 0 bases and J 5 bases; nucleotides not matched to a gene: 4. This CDR3 comprises 15 residues. Germline values: CDR1 MNHNS, CDR2 SASEGT. The CDR3 nucleotides are TGTGCCAGCAGTGAAGCTAGCGGGGGGTCTGACGAGCAGTACTTC. This translates into CASSEASGGSDEQYF.

The chain couples TRBV10-3 to TRBJ2-3, with TRBD1 identical over 8 bases. The CDR3 totals 13 residues. Germline V gives CDR1 ENHRY, CDR2 SYGVKD. V dropped 6 bases and J dropped 3; count of bases not matched to a gene: 2. In nucleotides, the CDR3 is TGTGCCATCAGGACAGGGGTAACAGATACGCAGTATTTT. This gives the protein CAIRTGVTDTQYF.

This chain connects TRBV25-1 to TRBJ2-3, with 7 nucleotides matching TRBD2. The CDR3 consists of 18 residues. The germline CDR1 and CDR2 sequences are MGHDK and SYGVNS. The ends lost 5 bases at V and 0 bases at J; junction bases unmatched: 14. CDR3 sequence: CASSPSGASGQSTDTQYF. The CDR3 DNA sequence: TGTGCCAGCAGTCCCTCCGGGGCTAGCGGCCAAAGCACAGATACGCAGTATTTT.

The chain recombines TRBV4-1 with TRBJ1-3, with D unresolved. Trimming took off 1 base at V and 0 bases at J, with 7 bases between the two ends. The length of the CDR3 is 15 residues. Germline CDR1 and CDR2: MGHRA and YSYEKL. CDR3 sequence reads: CASSQGLSSGNTIYF. CDR3 nucleotides: TGCGCCAGCAGCCAAGGACTCTCCTCTGGAAACACCATATATTTT.

The V call is TRBV5-1, the J call TRBJ1-4; 9 nucleotides agree with TRBD1. Germline V gives CDR1 SGHRS, CDR2 YFSETQ. There are 17 residues in the CDR3. J lost 5 bases, V lost 0 bases, and 8 bases had no gene match. This CDR3 reads CASSLDPPGTGNEKLFF. The CDR3 DNA sequence: TGCGCCAGCAGCTTGGATCCCCCGGGGACAGGGAATGAAAAACTGTTTTTT.

This chain links TRBV6-5 with TRBJ2-2; TRBD2 aligns across 7 bases. Germline CDR1 reads MNHEY; CDR2 reads SVGAGI. CDR3 length: 16 amino acids. The junction had 4 bases not matched to a gene; V was cut back by 2 bases and J by 1 base. The CDR3 loop reads CASSYRTRENTGELFF. In DNA form, the CDR3 reads TGTGCCAGCAGTTACCGGACTAGAGAGAACACCGGGGAGCTGTTTTTT.

Notes on this clone: The sample has other DNA sequences that encode this CDR3 too. The J gene is TRBJ2-7, the V gene TRBV5-4; 7 positions agree with TRBD1. In germline, CDR1 is SGHNT, CDR2 YYREEE (reference sequence). J gave up 2 bases and V 3 bases, and 5 bases lay outside the gene matches. This CDR3 has 14 residues. For the CDR3, the DNA is TGTGCCAGCAGCTCCCGGGACAGTGCCTACGAGCAGTACTTC. Amino acid sequence: CASSSRDSAYEQYF.

The chain joins TRBV7-6 to TRBJ2-1, with 9 bases that match TRBD2. The CDR3 runs to 17 residues. Trimming cost V 2 bases and J 7 bases; bases outside gene matches: 12. Germline values: CDR1 SGHVS, CDR2 FNYEAQ. The CDR3 nucleotides are TGTGCCAGCAGCTTACCGACCTGGCGGGAGGGCCGAAATGAGCAGTTCTTC. This gives the protein CASSLPTWREGRNEQFF.

The chain links TRBV29-1 to TRBJ2-7; the match to TRBD1 covers 8 bases. This CDR3 is 14 amino acids long. Germline trimming cut 4 bases from V and 4 bases from J; bases unmatched to any gene: 9. Germline loops: CDR1 SQVTM, CDR2 ANQGSEA. The CDR3 region is CSVAGQGAVYEQYF. CDR3 bases: TGCAGCGTTGCCGGTCAGGGGGCCGTTTACGAGCAGTACTTC.

The chain recombines TRBV11-2 with TRBJ2-1, with 7 nucleotides matching TRBD1. The trim removed 2 bases at V and 1 base at J, leaving 5 bases unmatched. The CDR3 consists of 16 residues. Looked up from germline, CDR1 is SGHAT and CDR2 is FQNNGV. The CDR3: CASSLFRQGSYNEQFF. DNA of the CDR3: TGTGCCAGCAGCTTATTCCGACAGGGATCCTACAATGAGCAGTTCTTC.

The chain joins TRBV30 to TRBJ2-1; D is possibly TRBD1 (6 bases). The V end lost 5 bases, the J end lost 0 bases, and 11 bases lay between the germline ends. The germline V gene encodes CDR1 GTSNPN and CDR2 SVGIG (reference sequence). This CDR3 has 14 amino acids. The DNA for the CDR3 is TGTGCCTGGCGCGACAGGAGCTCCTACAATGAGCAGTTCTTC. Encoded protein: CAWRDRSSYNEQFF.

This chain uses TRBV4-1 with TRBJ2-5, with 7 bases aligning to TRBD2. The CDR3 extends over 13 amino acids. The V gene end was trimmed by 0 bases and the J gene end by 7 bases; junction bases not matched to a gene: 2. Germline V lookup: CDR1 MGHRA, CDR2 YSYEKL. The CDR3 reads CASSQEASGTQYF. DNA for the CDR3: TGCGCCAGCAGCCAAGAGGCTAGCGGGACCCAGTACTTC.

This clone was seen more than once but under ten times. The chain links TRBV6-1 to TRBJ1-5; TRBD1 matches 7 bases. The CDR3 has 17 residues. The V segment lost 0 bases and the J segment 3 bases; nucleotides outside the gene matches: 8. Germline V gene sequence: CDR1 MNHNS, CDR2 SASEGT. CDR3 region: CASSEAPGTALNQPQHF. The CDR3 coding sequence is TGTGCCAGCAGTGAAGCCCCCGGGACAGCCCTCAATCAGCCCCAGCATTTT.

This chain joins TRBV4-2 and TRBJ2-1, with TRBD1 matching 9 bases. The V and J ends lost 4 bases and 9 bases, in that order; junction bases with no gene match: 7. Germline V CDR1 and CDR2: LGHNA, YNFKEQ. The CDR3 has 14 amino acids. The DNA of the CDR3 is TGTGCCAGCAGCCCACAGGGGGCGCCGGGTGAGCAGTTCTTC. Residues: CASSPQGAPGEQFF.